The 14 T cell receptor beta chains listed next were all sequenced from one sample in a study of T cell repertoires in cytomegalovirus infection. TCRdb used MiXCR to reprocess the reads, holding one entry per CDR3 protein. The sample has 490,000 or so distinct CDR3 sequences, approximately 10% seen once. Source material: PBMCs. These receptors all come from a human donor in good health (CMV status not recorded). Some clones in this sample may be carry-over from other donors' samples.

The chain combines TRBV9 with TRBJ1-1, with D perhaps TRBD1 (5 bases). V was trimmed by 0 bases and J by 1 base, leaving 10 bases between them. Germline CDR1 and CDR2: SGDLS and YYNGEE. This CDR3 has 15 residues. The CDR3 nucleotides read TGTGCCAGCAGCGTAGAAGGGACGGGGAACACTGAAGCTTTCTTT. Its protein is CASSVEGTGNTEAFF.

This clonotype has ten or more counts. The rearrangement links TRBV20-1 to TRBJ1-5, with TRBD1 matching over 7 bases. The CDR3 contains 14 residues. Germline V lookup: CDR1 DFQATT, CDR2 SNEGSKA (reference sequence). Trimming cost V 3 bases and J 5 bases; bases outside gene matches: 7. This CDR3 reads CSASTGAPYQPQHF. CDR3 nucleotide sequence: TGCAGTGCTAGTACAGGGGCACCCTATCAGCCCCAGCATTTT.

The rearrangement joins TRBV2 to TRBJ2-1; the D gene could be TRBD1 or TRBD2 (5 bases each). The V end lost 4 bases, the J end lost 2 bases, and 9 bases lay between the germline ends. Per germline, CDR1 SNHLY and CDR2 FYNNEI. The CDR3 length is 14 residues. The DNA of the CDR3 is TGTGCCAGCAGTGTCTCGGGGCCCTACAATGAGCAGTTCTTC. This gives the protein CASSVSGPYNEQFF. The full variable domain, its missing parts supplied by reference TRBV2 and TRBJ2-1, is EPEVTQTPSHQVTQMGQEVILRCVPISNHLYFYWYRQILGQKVEFLVSFYNNEISEKSEIFDDQFSVERPDGSNFTLKIRSTKLEDSAMYFCASSVSGPYNEQFFGPGTRLTVL.

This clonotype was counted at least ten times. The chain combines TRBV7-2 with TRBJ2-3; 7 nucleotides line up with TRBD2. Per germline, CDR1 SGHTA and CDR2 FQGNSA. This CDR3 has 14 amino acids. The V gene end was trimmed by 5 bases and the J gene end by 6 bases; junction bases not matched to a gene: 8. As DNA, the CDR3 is TGTGCCAGCAGCGACAGCGGGGCGGGGGATACGCAGTATTTT. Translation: CASSDSGAGDTQYF.

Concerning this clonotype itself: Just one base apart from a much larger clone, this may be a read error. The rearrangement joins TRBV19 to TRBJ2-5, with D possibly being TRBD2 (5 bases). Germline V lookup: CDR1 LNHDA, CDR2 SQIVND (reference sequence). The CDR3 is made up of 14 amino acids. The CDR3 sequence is CAISRAATQAAQYF. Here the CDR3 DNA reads TGTGCCATTAGTAGGGCAGCCACCCAAGCGGCCCAGTACTTC.

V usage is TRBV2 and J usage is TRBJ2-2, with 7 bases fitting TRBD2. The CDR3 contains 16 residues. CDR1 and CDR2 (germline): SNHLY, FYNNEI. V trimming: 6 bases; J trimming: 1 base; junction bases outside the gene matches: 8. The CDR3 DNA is TGTGCCAGCAGCGTCCCCTCTAGCGGGAACACCGGGGAGCTGTTTTTT. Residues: CASSVPSSGNTGELFF.

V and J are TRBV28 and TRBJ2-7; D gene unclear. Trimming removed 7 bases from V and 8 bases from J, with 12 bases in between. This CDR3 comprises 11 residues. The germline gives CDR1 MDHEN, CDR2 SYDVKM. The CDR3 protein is CASILGVKQYF. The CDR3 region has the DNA TGTGCCAGCATCCTCGGCGTGAAGCAGTACTTC. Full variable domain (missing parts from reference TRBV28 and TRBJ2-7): DVKVTQSSRYLVKRTGEKVFLECVQDMDHENMFWYRQDPGLGLRLIYFSYDVKMKEKGDIPEGYSVSREKKERFSLILESASTNQTSMYLCASILGVKQYFGPGTRLTVT.

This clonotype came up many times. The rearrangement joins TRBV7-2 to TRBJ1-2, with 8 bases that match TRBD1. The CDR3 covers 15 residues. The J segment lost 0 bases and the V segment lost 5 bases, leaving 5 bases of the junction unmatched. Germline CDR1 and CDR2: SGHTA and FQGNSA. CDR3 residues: CASSRQGTSNYGYTF. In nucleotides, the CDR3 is TGTGCCAGCAGCAGACAGGGGACGTCTAACTATGGCTACACCTTC.

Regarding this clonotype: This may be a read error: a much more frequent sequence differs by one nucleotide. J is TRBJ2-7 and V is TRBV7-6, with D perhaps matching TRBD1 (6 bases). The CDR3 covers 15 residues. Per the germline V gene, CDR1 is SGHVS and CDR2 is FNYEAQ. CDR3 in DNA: TGTGCCAGCAGCCCTGCCCTACAGGGTTCCTACAAGCAGTACTTC. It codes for CASSPALQGSYKQYF. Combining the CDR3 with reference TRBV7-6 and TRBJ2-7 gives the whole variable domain GAGVSQSPRYKVTKRGQDVALRCDPISGHVSLYWYRQALGQGPEFLTYFNYEAQQDKSGLPNDRFSAERPEGSISTLTIQRTEQRDSAMYRCASSPALQGSYKQYFGPGTRLTVT.

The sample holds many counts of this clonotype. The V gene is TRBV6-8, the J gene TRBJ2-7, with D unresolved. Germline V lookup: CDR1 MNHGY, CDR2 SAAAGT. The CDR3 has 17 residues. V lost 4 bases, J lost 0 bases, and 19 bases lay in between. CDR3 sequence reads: CASSSLPPAPISYEQYF. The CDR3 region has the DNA TGTGCCAGCAGTTCCCTCCCCCCAGCGCCAATCTCCTACGAGCAGTACTTC.

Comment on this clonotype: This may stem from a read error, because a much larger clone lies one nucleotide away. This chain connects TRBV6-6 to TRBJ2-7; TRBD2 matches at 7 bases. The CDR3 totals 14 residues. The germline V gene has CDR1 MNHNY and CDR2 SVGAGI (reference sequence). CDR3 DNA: TGTACCAGCACCAAGGCGGGGGATTTCTACGAGCAGTACTTC. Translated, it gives CTSTKAGDFYEQYF.

In nucleotides, the CDR3 is TGCGCCAGCAGCCCGTGGGCGAATCGGAACTCTGGAAACACCATATATTTT. Translating it yields CASSPWANRNSGNTIYF. The chain has TRBV5-1 and TRBJ1-3; D unresolved. The CDR3 is 17 residues long. V shed 4 bases and J shed 0 bases, with 17 bases lying between them. Germline V gene sequence: CDR1 SGHRS, CDR2 YFSETQ. The full variable domain, in which reference TRBV5-1 and TRBJ1-3 provide the parts outside the CDR3, is KAGVTQTPRYLIKTRGQQVTLSCSPISGHRSVSWYQQTPGQGLQFLFEYFSETQRNKGNFPGRFSGRQFSNSRSEMNVSTLELGDSALYLCASSPWANRNSGNTIYFGEGSWLTVV.

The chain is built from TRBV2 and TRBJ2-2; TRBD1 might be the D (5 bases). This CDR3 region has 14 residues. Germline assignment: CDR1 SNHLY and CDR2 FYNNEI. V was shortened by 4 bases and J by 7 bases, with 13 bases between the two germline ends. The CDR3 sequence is CASSVAGLDGELFF. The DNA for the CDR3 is TGTGCCAGCAGTGTGGCAGGGTTGGACGGGGAGCTGTTTTTT. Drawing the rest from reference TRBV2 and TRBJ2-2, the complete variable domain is EPEVTQTPSHQVTQMGQEVILRCVPISNHLYFYWYRQILGQKVEFLVSFYNNEISEKSEIFDDQFSVERPDGSNFTLKIRSTKLEDSAMYFCASSVAGLDGELFFGEGSRLTVL.

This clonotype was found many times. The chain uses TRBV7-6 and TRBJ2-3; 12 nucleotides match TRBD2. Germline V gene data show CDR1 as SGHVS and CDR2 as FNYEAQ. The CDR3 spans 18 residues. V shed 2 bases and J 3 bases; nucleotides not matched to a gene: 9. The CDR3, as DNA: TGTGCCAGCAGCTTAAAGGGGGTTGGACTAGCGGGAACAGATACGCAGTATTTT. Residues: CASSLKGVGLAGTDTQYF. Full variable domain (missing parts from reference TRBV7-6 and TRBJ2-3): GAGVSQSPRYKVTKRGQDVALRCDPISGHVSLYWYRQALGQGPEFLTYFNYEAQQDKSGLPNDRFSAERPEGSISTLTIQRTEQRDSAMYRCASSLKGVGLAGTDTQYFGPGTRLTVL.